This TCR beta chain came from a study of breast tumors, draining lymph nodes, adjacent tissues. General observations from the study: Tumor and nontumor repertoires were significantly more similar in luminal-like than in basal-like breast cancer. Tumor repertoires ranked between lymph nodes and nontumor tissue in diversity, with V and J gene preferences.

V lost 3 bases, J lost 14 bases, and 22 bases lay in between. Germline CDR1 LNHDA, CDR2 SQIVND (reference sequence). The CDR3 totals 14 residues. TCRdb analysed the multiplex PCR reads with MiXCR anew, one entry per CDR3 protein. The sample lists about 14,000 distinct CDR3 sequences, roughly 52% occurring once. This clonotype was picked up one time. Its antigen is currently unknown. J is TRBJ1-2 and V is TRBV19, with D perhaps TRBD1 (6 bases). Sequenced material: tumor-adjacent breast tissue. This receptor was obtained from a female donor with breast cancer. Some clones in this sample may be carry-over from other donors' samples. The CDR3 sequence is CASSIRGANFGQTF. The CDR3 nucleotides are TGTGCCAGTAGTATCCGGGGGGCGAACTTTGGCCAAACCTTC.